The 29 T cell receptor beta chains reported below all come from one sample, sequenced in a study of T cell responses to AZD1222 COVID-19 vaccine. The protocol was immunoSEQ multiplex PCR, while the TCRdb copy is restricted to in-frame clones and leaves out a portion. The sample has roughly 150,000 clones, around 88% seen once; the top ten hold around 2.1%. The sample consisted of peripheral blood, taken on day 0 of AZD1222 vaccination. The receptors here all came from an adult in good health.

This clone was counted a single time. The chain carries TRBV4-1 and TRBJ2-1; 8 positions match TRBD1. V trimming: 0 bases; J trimming: 8 bases; junction bases outside the gene matches: 6. The CDR3 is made up of 15 amino acids. Per germline, CDR1 MGHRA and CDR2 YSYEKL. The DNA for the CDR3 is TGCGCCAGCAGCCAAGATATCGGACAGGGTTATGAGCAGTTCTTC. Protein: CASSQDIGQGYEQFF.

V gene TRBV6-6 combines with J gene TRBJ1-1; D not resolved. This CDR3 spans 14 amino acids. V lost 8 bases, J lost 1 base, and 14 bases lay in between. Germline CDR1 and CDR2: MNHNY and SVGAGI (reference sequence). CDR3 coding DNA: TGTGCCAGCCATTTTGGACTTTGGAACACTGAAGCTTTCTTT. It translates to CASHFGLWNTEAFF.

Note on this clone: In the same sample, other DNA sequences code for this CDR3. The chain is built from TRBV4-3 and TRBJ1-1; the D is unclear. The CDR3 totals 13 residues. The ends were cut back, 1 base at V and 4 bases at J, with 7 bases in the middle. Germline V gives CDR1 LGHNA, CDR2 YSLEER. CDR3 region: CASSQVGGTEAFF. The CDR3 DNA reads as TGCGCCAGCAGCCAAGTGGGTGGCACTGAAGCTTTCTTT.

This sequence joins TRBV19 and TRBJ1-5; D possibly corresponds to TRBD1 (6 bases). V lost 6 bases to trimming and J lost 1 base, with 19 bases between them. Germline V CDR1 and CDR2: LNHDA, SQIVND (reference sequence). The CDR3 consists of 17 residues. The CDR3, as DNA: TGTGCCAGTAGCATAACGCGGGGGCAGGGAAGCAATCAGCCCCAGCATTTT. Translation gives CASSITRGQGSNQPQHF.

The V and J genes are TRBV19 and TRBJ1-6; D remains ambiguous. The CDR3 sequence is 13 residues long. V lost 10 bases, J lost 5 bases, and 12 bases lay in between. Per the germline V gene, CDR1 is LNHDA and CDR2 is SQIVND (reference sequence). CDR3 sequence (DNA): TGTGCCACCCACGGAGAAAATAATTCACCCCTCCACTTT. Translating gives CATHGENNSPLHF.

The chain links TRBV19 to TRBJ1-1, with D possibly being TRBD1 (5 bases). This CDR3 has 13 residues. Germline loops: CDR1 LNHDA, CDR2 SQIVND (reference sequence). Trimming pared 5 bases from V and 4 bases from J, leaving 11 bases between. The CDR3 coding sequence is TGTGCCAGTAGTGTCGGGGGGGGCACTGAAGCTTTCTTT. It codes for CASSVGGGTEAFF.

This clone was picked up one time. The gene calls are TRBV3-1 (or the pseudogene TRBV3-2) and TRBJ2-7, with 8 nucleotides matching TRBD1. Losses at the gene ends were 3 bases for V and 7 bases for J; bases not matched to a gene: 11. Germline-derived CDR1 and CDR2 are LGHDT and YNNKEL (reference sequence). The CDR3 runs 15 residues. CDR3 sequence reads: CASSQIGQGLSEQYF. CDR3 in DNA: TGTGCCAGCAGCCAGATTGGACAGGGCCTGAGTGAGCAGTACTTC.

The chain is built from TRBV7-9 and TRBJ2-3; no definite D call. CDR3 size: 16 residues. The V gene lost 5 bases and the J gene lost 4 bases, with 19 bases spanning the gap. Per germline, CDR1 SEHNR and CDR2 FQNEAQ (reference sequence). The CDR3 region has the DNA TGTGCCAGCAGCCCAACTAAGGCCACTTCATCAGATACGCAGTATTTT. Translated, it gives CASSPTKATSSDTQYF. The whole variable domain, remainder taken from reference TRBV7-9 and TRBJ2-3, is DTGVSQNPRHKITKRGQNVTFRCDPISEHNRLYWYRQTLGQGPEFLTYFQNEAQLEKSRLLSDRFSAERPKGSFSTLEIQRTEQGDSAMYLCASSPTKATSSDTQYFGPGTRLTVL.

V is TRBV10-3 and J is TRBJ2-5; perhaps TRBD2 as D (6 bases). Trimming took 4 bases from V and 4 from J, leaving 10 bases between them. The CDR3 covers 13 residues. The germline V gene encodes CDR1 ENHRY and CDR2 SYGVKD. CDR3: CAISAGERETQYF. The CDR3 nucleotides read TGTGCCATCAGTGCGGGGGAGAGAGAGACCCAGTACTTC.

The chain employs TRBV19 and TRBJ2-7; 10 nucleotides agree with TRBD1. Germline CDR1 is LNHDA and CDR2 is SQIVND (reference sequence). The CDR3 loop spans 16 amino acids. V shed 6 bases and J 5 bases; nucleotides not matched to a gene: 13. The CDR3, as DNA: TGTGCCAGTAGCAGAGGGACAGGGGAAGGAACCGACGAGCAGTACTTC. Residues: CASSRGTGEGTDEQYF.

This chain links TRBV7-2 with TRBJ1-6; 7 bases are shared with TRBD1. The trim removed 1 base at V and 10 bases at J, leaving 4 bases unmatched. CDR1 and CDR2 (germline): SGHTA, FQGNSA. The CDR3 has 14 residues. CDR3 amino acids: CASSLGRGSSPLHF. CDR3 nucleotides: TGTGCCAGCAGCTTAGGCAGGGGGAGCTCACCCCTCCACTTT.

The V call is TRBV5-1, the J call TRBJ2-7; TRBD1 agrees at 8 bases. The CDR3 runs 17 residues. CDR1 is SGHRS and CDR2 is YFSETQ in the germline V gene. V dropped 4 bases and J dropped 1; count of bases not matched to a gene: 13. CDR3 in amino acids: CASSPQPDRALSYEQYF. The CDR3 nucleotides are TGCGCCAGCAGCCCGCAGCCGGACAGGGCTCTTTCCTACGAGCAGTACTTC.

The genes are TRBV30 and TRBJ2-2; D gene unclear. The CDR3 has 15 residues. From germline, CDR1 is GTSNPN and CDR2 SVGIG (reference sequence). The V end was cut by 2 bases, the J end by 5 bases, with 15 bases between. The CDR3, as DNA: TGTGCCTGGAGTTCTTTCTCCGCGCGTACCGGGGAGCTGTTTTTT. It encodes CAWSSFSARTGELFF.

This chain links TRBV13 with TRBJ2-1, with D maybe TRBD2 (5 bases). Per the germline V gene, CDR1 is PRHDT and CDR2 is FYEKMQ (reference sequence). There are 15 residues in the CDR3. V was clipped by 5 bases and J by 7 bases, with 18 bases between them. The chain's CDR3 is CASSPSGSGSNEQFF. CDR3 DNA: TGTGCCAGCAGCCCAAGTGGGAGTGGTAGTAATGAGCAGTTCTTC.

The gene calls are TRBV12-3 or TRBV12-4 and TRBJ2-7; D call uncertain. CDR3 length: 11 residues. Trimming cost V 8 bases and J 5 bases, with 10 bases left between them. The CDR3 reads CASGLWDEQYF. The CDR3 coding sequence is TGTGCCAGCGGTCTTTGGGACGAGCAGTACTTC.

V is TRBV6-5 and J is TRBJ2-7; the D is unclear. V was shortened by 1 base and J by 0 bases, with 7 bases between the two germline ends. This CDR3 is 14 amino acids long. Germline assignment: CDR1 MNHEY and CDR2 SVGAGI. CDR3 sequence reads: CASSYLGNSYEQYF. CDR3 DNA: TGTGCCAGCAGTTACTTAGGAAACTCCTACGAGCAGTACTTC.

The rearrangement links TRBV24-1 to TRBJ1-1, with 7 bases lining up with TRBD1. This CDR3 region has 13 residues. Per the germline V gene, CDR1 is KGHDR and CDR2 is SFDVKD. The trim removed 7 bases at V and 1 base at J, leaving 2 bases unmatched. CDR3 sequence: CATRGTANTEAFF. The CDR3, as DNA: TGTGCCACCAGAGGGACAGCGAACACTGAAGCTTTCTTT.

The chain carries TRBV18 and TRBJ1-1; the D is unclear. CDR1 KGHSH and CDR2 LQKENI come from the germline V gene. This CDR3 has 15 residues. Trimming removed 3 bases from V and 7 bases from J, with 18 bases in between. CDR3 sequence (DNA): TGTGCCAGCTCACCCAAAACTGGACGGAGGCTTGAAGCTTTCTTT. Amino acid sequence: CASSPKTGRRLEAFF.

The rearrangement uses TRBV11-2 and TRBJ2-2; D gene unclear. Per the germline V gene, CDR1 is SGHAT and CDR2 is FQNNGV. The CDR3 covers 13 residues. The V end was cut by 0 bases, the J end by 7 bases, with 6 bases between. The CDR3 reads CASSLDAVGELFF. In nucleotides, the CDR3 is TGTGCCAGCAGCTTAGACGCCGTCGGGGAGCTGTTTTTT.

The chain employs TRBV6-1 and TRBJ1-3, with D hard to call. There are 15 residues in the CDR3. Germline V gene sequence: CDR1 MNHNS, CDR2 SASEGT. With 3 bases removed from V and 0 bases from J, the gap between germline ends came to 9 bases. The CDR3 bases are TGTGCCAGCAGTGAGGAGGGATACTCTGGAAACACCATATATTTT. Its translation: CASSEEGYSGNTIYF.

This clone was detected a few times. The chain uses TRBV7-9 and TRBJ2-2; D ambiguous. CDR1 is SEHNR and CDR2 is FQNEAQ in the germline V gene (reference sequence). The V end was cut by 5 bases, the J end by 8 bases, with 9 bases between. CDR3 size: 12 residues. CDR3 DNA sequence: TGTGCCAGCAGCCATTCCCGGGGGGAGCTGTTTTTT. Encoded protein: CASSHSRGELFF.

The chain employs TRBV18 and TRBJ2-1, with a possible D match to TRBD2 (7 bases). Germline V gene lookup returns CDR1 KGHSH and CDR2 LQKENI. The CDR3 extends over 12 amino acids. Trimming shortened V by 0 bases and J by 14 bases, and 11 bases separated the two germline ends. The CDR3 here is CASSPPGGPEFF. As DNA, the CDR3 is TGTGCCAGCTCACCACCCGGGGGGCCGGAGTTCTTC.

The genes are TRBV9 and TRBJ2-2, with D possibly called TRBD1 or TRBD2 (5 bases each). The CDR3 consists of 14 residues. V lost 3 bases and J lost 4, with 10 bases in between. Looked up from germline, CDR1 is SGDLS and CDR2 is YYNGEE. The CDR3 spells CASSAQDFTGELFF. CDR3 in DNA: TGTGCCAGCAGCGCACAGGACTTCACCGGGGAGCTGTTTTTT.

The rearrangement joins TRBV5-4 to TRBJ2-4, with D uncertain. V lost 0 bases and J lost 0, with 7 bases in between. The CDR3 has 15 residues. Germline CDR1 SGHNT, CDR2 YYREEE (reference sequence). CDR3 DNA: TGTGCCAGCAGCTTGGGAGTAACAGCCAAAAACATTCAGTACTTC. It specifies CASSLGVTAKNIQYF.

The chain uses TRBV6-1 and TRBJ1-5; 12 bases are a match to TRBD1. The V gene's germline CDR1 is MNHNS and CDR2 SASEGT. The CDR3 runs 17 residues. Germline trimming cut 2 bases from V and 7 bases from J; bases unmatched to any gene: 9. DNA of the CDR3: TGTGCCAGCAGTGAACGGCCGGGACAGGGGGCCCGACAGCCCCAGCATTTT. As protein: CASSERPGQGARQPQHF.

This clone has only a few counts. The chain uses TRBV4-1 and TRBJ1-2; D not certain. V was pared by 1 base and J by 8 bases, with 20 bases between. Looked up from germline, CDR1 is MGHRA and CDR2 is YSYEKL. The CDR3 runs 16 residues. This CDR3 is CASSQGERAIARGYTF. The DNA for the CDR3 is TGCGCCAGCAGCCAAGGGGAGCGGGCGATTGCGCGGGGCTACACCTTC.

This sequence joins TRBV13 and TRBJ1-1; D is unresolved. The V end was cut by 5 bases, the J end by 1 base, with 11 bases between. The germline V gene encodes CDR1 PRHDT and CDR2 FYEKMQ (reference sequence). The CDR3 length is 14 residues. Here the CDR3 DNA reads TGTGCCAGCAGCACCTGGACGGGGAACACTGAAGCTTTCTTT. Amino acid sequence: CASSTWTGNTEAFF.

V gene TRBV28 combines with J gene TRBJ1-3; no reliable D call. V was cut by 9 bases and J by 0 bases, with 15 bases left in between. The germline gives CDR1 MDHEN, CDR2 SYDVKM. This CDR3 spans 15 amino acids. The CDR3 nucleotides read TGTGCCAGTCTCACGGGTGGGTTCTCTGGAAACACCATATATTTT. This translates into CASLTGGFSGNTIYF.

Of note for this clone: One junction end does not reproduce the germline sequence, and a read error may be involved. V and J are TRBV6-1 and TRBJ1-5; 9 bases match TRBD1. CDR3 length: 16 residues. Germline V gene lookup returns CDR1 MNHNS and CDR2 SASEGT. The CDR3 is CASSEIQTGGNQPQHF. The CDR3 coding sequence is TGTGCCAGCAGTGAAATCCAAACAGGGGGCAACCAGCCCCAGCATTTT.